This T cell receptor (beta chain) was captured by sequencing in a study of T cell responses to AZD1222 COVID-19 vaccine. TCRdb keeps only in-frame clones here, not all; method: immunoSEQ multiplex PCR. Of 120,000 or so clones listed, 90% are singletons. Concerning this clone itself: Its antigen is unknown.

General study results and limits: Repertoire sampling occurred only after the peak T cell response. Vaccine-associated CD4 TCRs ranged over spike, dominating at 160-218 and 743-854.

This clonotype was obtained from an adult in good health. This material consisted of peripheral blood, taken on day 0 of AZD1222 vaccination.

DNA of the CDR3: TGTGCCAGCAGCTCGCGGGGAAGGGGCCGCAGTTTTAGCACAGATACGCAGTATTTT. Protein sequence: CASSSRGRGRSFSTDTQYF. The chain joins TRBV5-6 to TRBJ2-3, with TRBD2 as a possible D gene (6 bases). This CDR3 spans 19 amino acids. The germline gives CDR1 SGHDT, CDR2 YYEEEE. The ends were cut back, 3 bases at V and 0 bases at J, with 23 bases in the middle.